This TCR beta chain was identified in a study of cytomegalovirus exposure and HLA in healthy donors. In the case of this clone: Its specificity is not known.

Study-wide results and caveats: A later analysis showed that HLA-associated TCR beta chains had undergone more clonal expansion than equally common others. Some V segments, TRBV6-2 and TRBV6-3 among them, were indistinguishable and were therefore excluded. Among TCR beta chains, those listed as cytomegalovirus-associated numbered roughly 150. Immune exposure was documented only through CMV serostatus.

V trimming: 4 bases; J trimming: 4 bases; junction bases outside the gene matches: 9. Germline V CDR1 and CDR2: SGHAT, FQNNGV. The CDR3 covers 16 residues. The PCR was carried out with 60 Vbeta primers and 13 Jbeta primers. Clones were read by immunoSEQ multiplex PCR, and TCRdb kept only the in-frame ones, dropping some. The table includes some 98,000 clones, roughly 81% detected once. Sequences were obtained from PBMCs. The receptor comes from a man aged 35 to 55 in good health and CMV-seronegative. J is TRBJ1-4 and V is TRBV11-2, with 7 bases that match TRBD1. In DNA, the CDR3 is TGTGCCAGCAGCTCTAGTCGGGGACAGATTAATGAAAAACTGTTTTTT. Encoded protein: CASSSSRGQINEKLFF.